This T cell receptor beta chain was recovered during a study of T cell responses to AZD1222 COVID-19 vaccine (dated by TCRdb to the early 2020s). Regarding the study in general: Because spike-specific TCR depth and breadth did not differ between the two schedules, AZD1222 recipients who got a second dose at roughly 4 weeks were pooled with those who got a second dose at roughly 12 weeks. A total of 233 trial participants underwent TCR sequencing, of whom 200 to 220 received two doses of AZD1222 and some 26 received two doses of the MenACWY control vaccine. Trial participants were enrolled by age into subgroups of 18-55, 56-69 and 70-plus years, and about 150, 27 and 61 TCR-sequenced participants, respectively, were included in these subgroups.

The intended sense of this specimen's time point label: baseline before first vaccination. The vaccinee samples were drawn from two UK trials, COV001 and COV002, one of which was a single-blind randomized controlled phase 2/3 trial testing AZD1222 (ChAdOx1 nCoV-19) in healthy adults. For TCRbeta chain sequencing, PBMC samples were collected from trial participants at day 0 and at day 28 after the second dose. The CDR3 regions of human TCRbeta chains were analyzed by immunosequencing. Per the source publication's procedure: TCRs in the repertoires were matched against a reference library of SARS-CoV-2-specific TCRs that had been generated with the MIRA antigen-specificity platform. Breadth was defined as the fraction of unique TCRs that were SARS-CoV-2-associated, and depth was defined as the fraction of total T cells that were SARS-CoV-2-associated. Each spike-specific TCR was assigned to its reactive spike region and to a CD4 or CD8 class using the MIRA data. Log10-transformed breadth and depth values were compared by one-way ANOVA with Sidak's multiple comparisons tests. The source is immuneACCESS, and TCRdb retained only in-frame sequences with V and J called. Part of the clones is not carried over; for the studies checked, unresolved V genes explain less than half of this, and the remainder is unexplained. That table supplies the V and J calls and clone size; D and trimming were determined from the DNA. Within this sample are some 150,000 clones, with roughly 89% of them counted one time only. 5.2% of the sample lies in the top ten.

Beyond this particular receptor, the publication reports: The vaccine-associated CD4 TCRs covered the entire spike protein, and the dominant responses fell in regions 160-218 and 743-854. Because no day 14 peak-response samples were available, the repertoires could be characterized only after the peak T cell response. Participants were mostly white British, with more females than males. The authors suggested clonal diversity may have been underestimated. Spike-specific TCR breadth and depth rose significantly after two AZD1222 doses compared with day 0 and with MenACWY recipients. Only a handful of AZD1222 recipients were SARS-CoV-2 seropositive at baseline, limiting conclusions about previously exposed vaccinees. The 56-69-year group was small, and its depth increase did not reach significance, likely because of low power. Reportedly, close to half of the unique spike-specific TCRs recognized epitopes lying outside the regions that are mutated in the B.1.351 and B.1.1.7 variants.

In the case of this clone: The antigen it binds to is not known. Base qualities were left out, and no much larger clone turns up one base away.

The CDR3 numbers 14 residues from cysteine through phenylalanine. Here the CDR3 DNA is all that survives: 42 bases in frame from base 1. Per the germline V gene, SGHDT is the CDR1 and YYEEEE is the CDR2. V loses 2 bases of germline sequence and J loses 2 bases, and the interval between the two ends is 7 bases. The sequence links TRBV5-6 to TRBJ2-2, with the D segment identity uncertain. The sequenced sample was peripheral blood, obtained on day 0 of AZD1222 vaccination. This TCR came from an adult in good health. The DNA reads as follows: TGTGCCAGCAGCTTAGGGCTTAACACCGGGGAGCTGTTTTTT. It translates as CASSLGLNTGELFF.